Only one count was recorded for the clone carrying this T cell receptor beta chain. Its specificity is unknown. This record comes from a study of Ad26.COV2.S vaccination and SARS-CoV-2 variants. Study as a whole: Among those in the COV1001 Ad26.COV2.S trial arm was the donor. Donor got 5x10^10 or 1x10^11 viral particles of Ad26.COV2.S. Findings of the study overall: The placebo group had lower spike-specific TCR breadth than the vaccine recipients did.

Treatment described: around 19 received Ad26.COV2.S at low or high dose, single or two shots; 5 received placebo; per-sample allocation not given. Vaccine and placebo recipients were sampled on day 63 after the first injection. Between the trimmed V and J ends, which lost 2 bases and 0 bases, there was a span of 10 bases. The V gene's germline CDR1 is MNHEY and CDR2 SVGAGI. The CDR3 covers 15 residues. Measured with immunoSEQ multiplex PCR; TCRdb has only the in-frame clones, and not every one. The sample gives 300,000 to 350,000 clones, about 85% of which show up once; around 5.8% is in the top ten.

The receptor was isolated from a person between 18 and 60 years old who received the Ad26.COV2.S COVID-19 vaccine or a placebo. The material sequenced was peripheral blood, taken in a trial of Ad26.COV2.S vaccine versus placebo. This chain connects TRBV6-5 to TRBJ1-2; D uncertain. This CDR3 is CASSYGLNTNYGYTF. CDR3 in DNA: TGTGCCAGCAGTTACGGTTTGAATACTAACTATGGCTACACCTTC.